The present TCR beta chain was sequenced within a study of STAT3 mutations in large granular lymphocyte leukemia. Study results and caveats: Samples missed the first appearance of the clone. Every T-LGLL patient had at least one immunodominant TCRbeta clonotype.

Clones were sequenced by immunoSEQ multiplex PCR, and TCRdb holds only the in-frame ones, with some missing. This sample has some 25,000 clones, with 94% found just once. From germline, CDR1 is LNHNV and CDR2 YYDKDF (reference sequence). The CDR3 is 14 residues long. Trimming took 5 bases from V and 2 from J; bases not matched to a gene: 5. Note on this clone: The target antigen is unknown.

The sequenced sample consisted of peripheral blood mononuclear cells. The rearrangement uses TRBV15 and TRBJ1-2, with TRBD1 matching 7 bases. The receptor was derived from a man aged 35 to 55 with T-cell large granular lymphocyte leukemia. Some clones in this sample may be carry-over from other donors' samples. CDR3 DNA: TGTGCCACCAGCCGAGGACAGGCGAACTATGGCTACACCTTC. Protein: CATSRGQANYGYTF.